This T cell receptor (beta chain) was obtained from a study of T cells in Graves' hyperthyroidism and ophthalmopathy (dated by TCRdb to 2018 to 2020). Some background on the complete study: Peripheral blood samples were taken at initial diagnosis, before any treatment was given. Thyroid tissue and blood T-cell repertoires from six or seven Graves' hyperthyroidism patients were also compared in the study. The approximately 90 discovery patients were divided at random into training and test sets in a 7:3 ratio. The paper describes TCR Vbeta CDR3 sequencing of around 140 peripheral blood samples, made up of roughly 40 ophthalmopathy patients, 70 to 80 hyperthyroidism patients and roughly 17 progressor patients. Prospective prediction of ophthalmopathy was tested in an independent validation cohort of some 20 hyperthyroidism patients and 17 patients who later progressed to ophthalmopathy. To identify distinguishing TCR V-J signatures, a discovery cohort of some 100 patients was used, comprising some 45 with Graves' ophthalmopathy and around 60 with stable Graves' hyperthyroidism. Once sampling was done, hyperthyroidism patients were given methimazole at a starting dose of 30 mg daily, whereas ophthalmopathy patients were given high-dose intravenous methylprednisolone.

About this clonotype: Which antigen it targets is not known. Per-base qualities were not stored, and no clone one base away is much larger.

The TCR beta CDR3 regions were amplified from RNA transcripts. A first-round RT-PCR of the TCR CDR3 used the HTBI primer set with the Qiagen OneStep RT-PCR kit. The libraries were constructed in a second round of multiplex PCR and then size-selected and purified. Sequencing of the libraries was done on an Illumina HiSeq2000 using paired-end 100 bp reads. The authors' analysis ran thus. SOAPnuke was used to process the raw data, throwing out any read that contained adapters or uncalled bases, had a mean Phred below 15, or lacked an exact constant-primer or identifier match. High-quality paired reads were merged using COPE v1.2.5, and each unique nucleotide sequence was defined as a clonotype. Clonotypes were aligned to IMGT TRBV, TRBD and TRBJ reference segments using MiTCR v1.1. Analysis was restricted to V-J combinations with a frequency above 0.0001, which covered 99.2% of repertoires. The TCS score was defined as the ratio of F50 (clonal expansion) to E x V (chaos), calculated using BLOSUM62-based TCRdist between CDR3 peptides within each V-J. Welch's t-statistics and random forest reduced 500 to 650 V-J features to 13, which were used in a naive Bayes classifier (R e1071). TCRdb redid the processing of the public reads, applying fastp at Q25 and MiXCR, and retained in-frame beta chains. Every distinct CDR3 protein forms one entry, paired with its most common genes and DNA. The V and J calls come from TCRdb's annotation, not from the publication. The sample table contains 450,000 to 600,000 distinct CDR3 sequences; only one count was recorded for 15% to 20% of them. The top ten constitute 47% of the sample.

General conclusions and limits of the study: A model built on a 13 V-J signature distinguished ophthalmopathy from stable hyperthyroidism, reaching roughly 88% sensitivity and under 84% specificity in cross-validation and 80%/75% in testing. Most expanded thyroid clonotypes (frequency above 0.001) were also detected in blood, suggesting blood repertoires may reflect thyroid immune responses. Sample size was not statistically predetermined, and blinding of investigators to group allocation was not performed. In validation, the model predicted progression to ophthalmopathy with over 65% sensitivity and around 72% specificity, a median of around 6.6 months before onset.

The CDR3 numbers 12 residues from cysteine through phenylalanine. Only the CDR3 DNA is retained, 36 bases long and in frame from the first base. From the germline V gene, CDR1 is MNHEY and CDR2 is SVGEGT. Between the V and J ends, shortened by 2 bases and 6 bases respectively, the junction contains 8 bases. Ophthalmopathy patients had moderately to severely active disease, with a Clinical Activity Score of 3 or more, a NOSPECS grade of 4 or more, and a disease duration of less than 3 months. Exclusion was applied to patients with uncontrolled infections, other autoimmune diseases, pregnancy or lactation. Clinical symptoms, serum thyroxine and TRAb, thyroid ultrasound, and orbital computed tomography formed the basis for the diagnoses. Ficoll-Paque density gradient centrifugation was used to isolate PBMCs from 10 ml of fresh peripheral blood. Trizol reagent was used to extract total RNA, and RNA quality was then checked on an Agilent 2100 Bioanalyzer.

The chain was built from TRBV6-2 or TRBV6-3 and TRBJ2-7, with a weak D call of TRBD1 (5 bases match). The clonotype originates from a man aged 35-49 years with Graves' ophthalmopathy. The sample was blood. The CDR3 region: CASSYGAVEQYF. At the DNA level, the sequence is TGTGCCAGCAGTTACGGGGCCGTCGAGCAGTACTTC.